Listed below are T cell receptor beta chains from one sample, sequenced in a study of CD8 T cells in ankylosing spondylitis. TCRdb re-called the 5' RACE reads with MiXCR, one entry per CDR3 protein. This sample has about 36,000 distinct CDR3 sequences; about an eighth occur once, and the top ten carry approximately 33%. The material sequenced was synovial fluid, either unsorted or a sorted T cell fraction (not recorded which). All receptors come from a male donor with ankylosing spondylitis. Both conserved end residues are part of each CDR3. D genes are given only for firm matches. Size values are once, few and many counts, or a class for expanded clones, and some rows have none.

DNA: TGTGCCATCAGTGGATGGGGACGAACCTACGAGCAGTACTTC
CDR3: CAISGWGRTYEQYF
J: TRBJ2-7
size: NA
D: NA
V: TRBV10-3

DNA: TGTGCCATCAGCGTAACTAGCGCCGCGCCCTACGAGCAGTACTTC
CDR3: CAISVTSAAPYEQYF
J: TRBJ2-7
size: NA
D: TRBD2
V: TRBV10-3

DNA: TGTGCCAGCAGTTACGTCAGGGAAACAGATACGCAGTATTTT
CDR3: CASSYVRETDTQYF
J: TRBJ2-3
size: few
D: NA
V: TRBV6-2/TRBV6-3

DNA: TGTGCCAGCTCCCAGGGGAGAAGCACAGATACGCAGTATTTT
CDR3: CASSQGRSTDTQYF
J: TRBJ2-3
size: many
D: NA
V: TRBV6-2/TRBV6-3

DNA: TGCAGTGCTAGACTCTATGGCTACACCTTC
CDR3: CSARLYGYTF
J: TRBJ1-2
size: NA
D: NA
V: TRBV20-1

DNA: TGTGCCAGCAGTCGGGGGGTACCTAATTCACCCCTCCACTTT
CDR3: CASSRGVPNSPLHF
J: TRBJ1-6
size: NA
D: NA
V: TRBV27

DNA: TGCGCCAGCAGCTTGGGCAGGGAATCCTACGAGCAGTACTTC
CDR3: CASSLGRESYEQYF
J: TRBJ2-7
size: NA
D: NA
V: TRBV5-1

DNA: TGTGCCAGCAGTTCCAGAAAGAGGGAGCAGTACTTC
CDR3: CASSSRKREQYF
J: TRBJ2-7
size: NA
D: NA
V: TRBV27

DNA: TGTGCCAGCAGTTCGGTCTTCTGGGCGCTAGCATACAATGAGCAGTTCTTC
CDR3: CASSSVFWALAYNEQFF
J: TRBJ2-1
size: few
D: NA
V: TRBV12-3/TRBV12-4

DNA: TGTGCCATGGCACCAGGCACCGGGGAGCTGTTTTTT
CDR3: CAMAPGTGELFF
J: TRBJ2-2
size: many
D: NA
V: TRBV10-3

DNA: TGCAGCGTTGATACTAGCGGGAGTCCAGATACGCAGTATTTT
CDR3: CSVDTSGSPDTQYF
J: TRBJ2-3
size: NA
D: TRBD2
V: TRBV29-1

DNA: TGTGCCAGCAGTTACCCGCCCCGAGCGGGGGACACCGGGGAGCTGTTTTTT
CDR3: CASSYPPRAGDTGELFF
J: TRBJ2-2
size: NA
D: TRBD2
V: TRBV6-2/TRBV6-3

DNA: TGTGCCAGCAGCCCGCAGGGTGATGTGAACGAGCAGTACTTC
CDR3: CASSPQGDVNEQYF
J: TRBJ2-7
size: many
D: NA
V: TRBV6-2/TRBV6-3

DNA: TGTGCCAGCAGTGCAACCTTGGGCCCTGAAGTTCCCTACGAGCAGTACTTC
CDR3: CASSATLGPEVPYEQYF
J: TRBJ2-7
size: few
D: NA
V: TRBV6-1

DNA: TGCAGGGCCACTAGCATAGGACCGGGGGAGACCCAGTACTTC
CDR3: CRATSIGPGETQYF
J: TRBJ2-5
size: NA
D: NA
V: TRBV20-1

DNA: TGTGCCAGCAGTTTCCTAGACGGACCAACTCCGAACACTGAAGCTTTCTTT
CDR3: CASSFLDGPTPNTEAFF
J: TRBJ1-1
size: many
D: NA
V: TRBV6-2/TRBV6-3

DNA: TGTGCCAGCAGTTATATACAGGGAGCTAACTATGGCTACACCTTC
CDR3: CASSYIQGANYGYTF
J: TRBJ1-2
size: many
D: NA
V: TRBV12-3/TRBV12-4

DNA: TGTGCCAGCAGCTCCTGGACAGGCCGAGGGGAGCTGTTTTTT
CDR3: CASSSWTGRGELFF
J: TRBJ2-2
size: many
D: TRBD1
V: TRBV11-2

DNA: TGTGCCAGCCCGTACCAAGGAAAACTGTTTTTT
CDR3: CASPYQGKLFF
J: TRBJ1-4
size: NA
D: NA
V: TRBV7-9

DNA: TGTGCCAGCAGCCTAACAGGGTTTAGGTACACTGAAGCTTTCTTT
CDR3: CASSLTGFRYTEAFF
J: TRBJ1-1
size: few
D: NA
V: TRBV28

DNA: TGCGCCAGCAGCCAGGGGACAGGGAGGGCCGGGGAGCTGTTTTTT
CDR3: CASSQGTGRAGELFF
J: TRBJ2-2
size: few
D: TRBD1
V: TRBV4-3

DNA: TGTGCCAGCAGTCTTCGGGCGGGGATTGCAGATACGCAGTATTTT
CDR3: CASSLRAGIADTQYF
J: TRBJ2-3
size: many
D: NA
V: TRBV7-8

DNA: TGTGCCTTTTGGGGCGTTTACAATGAGCAGTTCTTC
CDR3: CAFWGVYNEQFF
J: TRBJ2-1
size: NA
D: NA
V: TRBV7-9

DNA: TGTGCCAGCAGCCCTATTTCGAGGGAGACCCAGTACTTC
CDR3: CASSPISRETQYF
J: TRBJ2-5
size: few
D: NA
V: TRBV5-4

DNA: TGCAGTGCTAGGGACAGGGAAGGGGACACTGAAGCTTTCTTT
CDR3: CSARDREGDTEAFF
J: TRBJ1-1
size: many
D: TRBD1
V: TRBV20-1

DNA: TGTGCCAGCAGCGCCACGACAGGGAGCGGCTACACCTTC
CDR3: CASSATTGSGYTF
J: TRBJ1-2
size: NA
D: TRBD1
V: TRBV14

DNA: TGTGCCAGCAGCTTAGGTGCTGCGGTAAGCACAGATACGCAGTATTTT
CDR3: CASSLGAAVSTDTQYF
J: TRBJ2-3
size: many
D: NA
V: TRBV7-2

DNA: TGTGCCAGCACCGGCAAAACAGTTTACGAGCAGTACTTC
CDR3: CASTGKTVYEQYF
J: TRBJ2-7
size: NA
D: NA
V: TRBV7-9

DNA: TGTGCCAGCAGCCGGGACACCCCCTACACAGATACGCAGTATTTT
CDR3: CASSRDTPYTDTQYF
J: TRBJ2-3
size: NA
D: NA
V: TRBV5-5

DNA: TGTGCCAGCAGCGGTCCGGGGCATGAGCAGTTCTTC
CDR3: CASSGPGHEQFF
J: TRBJ2-1
size: many
D: NA
V: TRBV7-8

DNA: TGTGCCAGCAGCCGGGAGGGCGGGGGGGCCTCTGAGCAGTTCTTC
CDR3: CASSREGGGASEQFF
J: TRBJ2-1
size: few
D: TRBD2
V: TRBV6-1

DNA: TGTGCCAGCAGTTTCGGGCTAGTCAATGAGCAGTTCTTC
CDR3: CASSFGLVNEQFF
J: TRBJ2-1
size: many
D: NA
V: TRBV12-3/TRBV12-4

DNA: TGTGCCAGCAGCAGGAGAATTAGCAATCAGCCCCAGCATTTT
CDR3: CASSRRISNQPQHF
J: TRBJ1-5
size: few
D: NA
V: TRBV28

DNA: TGTGCCAGCAGCTTAGACTCCTTC
CDR3: CASSLDSF
J: TRBJ2-7
size: NA
D: NA
V: TRBV11-2

DNA: TGTGCCAGCAGAAAACAGGGCCCATTCAGTAGTATCACTGAAGCTTTCTTT
CDR3: CASRKQGPFSSITEAFF
J: TRBJ1-1
size: NA
D: NA
V: TRBV6-1

DNA: TGCAGTGCTGACGTAGCGGGGGGCAGTCAGCCCCAGCATTTT
CDR3: CSADVAGGSQPQHF
J: TRBJ1-5
size: many
D: NA
V: TRBV20-1

DNA: TGTGCCAGCAGCTATTCGACTAGCGGTTACTACGAGCAGTACTTC
CDR3: CASSYSTSGYYEQYF
J: TRBJ2-7
size: many
D: TRBD2
V: TRBV11-2

DNA: TGTGCCAGCAGCAAACTGGGACAGAGATTCTACGAGCAGTACTTC
CDR3: CASSKLGQRFYEQYF
J: TRBJ2-7
size: few
D: NA
V: TRBV21-1

DNA: TGCAGTGCTAGAGATAAGGCCTATACCACCGGGGAGCTGTTTTTT
CDR3: CSARDKAYTTGELFF
J: TRBJ2-2
size: many
D: NA
V: TRBV20-1

DNA: TGTGCCAGTAGTAGGGACATGACTGAAGCTTTCTTT
CDR3: CASSRDMTEAFF
J: TRBJ1-1
size: few
D: NA
V: TRBV19

DNA: TGCAGTGCTAGTACCCTAGCGGGGGACTACAATGAGCAGTTCTTC
CDR3: CSASTLAGDYNEQFF
J: TRBJ2-1
size: many
D: TRBD2
V: TRBV20-1

DNA: TGTGCCAGCAGCGTAGGACAGGGGGGTCAGCCCCAGCATTTT
CDR3: CASSVGQGGQPQHF
J: TRBJ1-5
size: NA
D: TRBD1
V: TRBV9

DNA: TGCGCCAGCAGCCAAGTGGCCAACTACGAGCAGTACTTC
CDR3: CASSQVANYEQYF
J: TRBJ2-7
size: many
D: NA
V: TRBV4-1

DNA: TGCGCCAGCAGCTTCGAGGGGACCTACGAGCAGTACTTC
CDR3: CASSFEGTYEQYF
J: TRBJ2-7
size: NA
D: NA
V: TRBV5-1

DNA: TGTGCCAGCAGCCAACTCCCGATGACAGGTTTGAACACTGAAGCTTTCTTT
CDR3: CASSQLPMTGLNTEAFF
J: TRBJ1-1
size: NA
D: NA
V: TRBV3-1

DNA: TGTGCCAGCAGTTTATCGCGGGGACGGCCAGGGGTAGATACGCAGTATTTT
CDR3: CASSLSRGRPGVDTQYF
J: TRBJ2-3
size: few
D: NA
V: TRBV27

DNA: TGTGCCAGCAGTTCCCCTATCAATGAGCAGTTCTTC
CDR3: CASSSPINEQFF
J: TRBJ2-1
size: many
D: NA
V: TRBV12-3/TRBV12-4

DNA: TGTGCCAGCACGGGGATCGAGGCAGGGGTCCCGAACACTGAAGCTTTCTTT
CDR3: CASTGIEAGVPNTEAFF
J: TRBJ1-1
size: many
D: NA
V: TRBV7-3

DNA: TGTGCCAGCAGCTTAGGGGAGGGCTCCTGGAAGGCCTACGAGCAGTACTTC
CDR3: CASSLGEGSWKAYEQYF
J: TRBJ2-7
size: many
D: TRBD2
V: TRBV7-9

DNA: TGTGCCAGCAGGGGACTAGATTACAATGAGCAGTTCTTC
CDR3: CASRGLDYNEQFF
J: TRBJ2-1
size: medium-sized
D: TRBD2
V: TRBV27

DNA: TGCGCCAGCAGCCAGCACTCCCTAGCGGCTGCCGAAAACACCGGGGAGCTGTTTTTT
CDR3: CASSQHSLAAAENTGELFF
J: TRBJ2-2
size: NA
D: TRBD2
V: TRBV4-3

DNA: TGTGCCAGCAGCCCTTCAGGGGGCTTTAACTATGGCTACACCTTC
CDR3: CASSPSGGFNYGYTF
J: TRBJ1-2
size: NA
D: TRBD1
V: TRBV14

DNA: TGTGCCAGCAGCTTAATTCCGGCTGGGGCCAACGTCCTGACTTTC
CDR3: CASSLIPAGANVLTF
J: TRBJ2-6
size: few
D: NA
V: TRBV7-3

DNA: TGTGCCTGGAGTGGACAGGGAGGGAAACCCTACGAGCAGTACTTC
CDR3: CAWSGQGGKPYEQYF
J: TRBJ2-7
size: NA
D: NA
V: TRBV30